These 19 T cell receptor beta chains originate from one sample sequenced in a study of T cell responses to AZD1222 COVID-19 vaccine. Profiling relied on immunoSEQ multiplex PCR, and the TCRdb table lists in-frame clones only, not all of them. This table has roughly 130,000 clones, over 75% appearing once. This sample comprised peripheral blood, obtained on day 0 of AZD1222 vaccination. The source is an adult in good health.

This clone turned up a few times. The rearrangement joins TRBV30 to TRBJ2-7; D is unclear. Trimming pared 3 bases from V and 3 bases from J, leaving 9 bases between. The CDR3 spans 12 residues. Germline V lookup: CDR1 GTSNPN, CDR2 SVGIG (reference sequence). The CDR3 nucleotides read TGTGCCTGGAGGGACCCCTACTACGAGCAGTACTTC. It codes for CAWRDPYYEQYF.

Written as DNA, the CDR3 is TGTGCCAGCAGTTTATGGATTTTGGGAGGGGGGCGCAATCAGCCCCAGCATTTT. As protein: CASSLWILGGGRNQPQHF. The chain recombines TRBV28 with TRBJ1-5; tentative D call: TRBD1 (6 bases). CDR3 length equals 18 residues. V was trimmed by 0 bases and J by 2 bases, leaving 17 bases between them. In germline, CDR1 is MDHEN, CDR2 SYDVKM.

The chain is built from TRBV3-1 (or the pseudogene TRBV3-2) and TRBJ2-3, with 10 bases aligning to TRBD1. Trimming cost V 8 bases and J 5 bases; bases outside gene matches: 7. The germline V gene encodes CDR1 LGHDT and CDR2 YNNKEL (reference sequence). The CDR3 length is 14 residues. CDR3 loop: CASPGTGVEDTQYF. The CDR3 DNA is TGTGCCAGCCCCGGGACAGGGGTAGAAGATACGCAGTATTTT.

The V and J genes are TRBV7-9 and TRBJ2-4; either TRBD1 or TRBD2 may fit D (5 bases each). The CDR3 length is 14 residues. Per the germline V gene, CDR1 is SEHNR and CDR2 is FQNEAQ (reference sequence). With 3 bases removed from V and 5 bases from J, the gap between germline ends came to 11 bases. The CDR3 bases are TGTGCCAGCAGCTTTTCGCAGGGAGAAAACATTCAGTACTTC. It translates to CASSFSQGENIQYF.

The genes are TRBV4-2 and TRBJ1-1; D is ambiguous. The germline CDR1 and CDR2 sequences are LGHNA and YNFKEQ. Between the trimmed V and J ends, which lost 5 bases and 3 bases, there was a span of 13 bases. This CDR3 has 14 amino acids. The CDR3 region is CASSDLDTDTEAFF. The CDR3 bases are TGTGCCAGCAGCGATCTAGATACCGACACTGAAGCTTTCTTT.

The chain couples TRBV7-6 to TRBJ2-7; tentative D call: TRBD2 (5 bases). Germline V gene data show CDR1 as SGHVS and CDR2 as FNYEAQ. The CDR3 sequence is 14 residues long. Trimming stripped 5 bases from V and 1 base from J, with 12 bases between. CDR3 in amino acids: CASSRGTKSYEQYF. The DNA of the CDR3 is TGTGCCAGCAGCCGGGGTACAAAATCCTACGAGCAGTACTTC.

The chain couples TRBV7-9 to TRBJ2-3; D uncertain. The length of the CDR3 is 13 residues. Germline lookup yields CDR1 SEHNR and CDR2 FQNEAQ (reference sequence). Trimming took off 7 bases at V and 0 bases at J, with 8 bases between the two ends. The DNA of the CDR3 is TGTGCCAGCAAGCCTGGCAGCACAGATACGCAGTATTTT. Protein sequence: CASKPGSTDTQYF.

The V call is TRBV9, the J call TRBJ2-7, with 7 bases aligning to TRBD2. The J segment lost 5 bases and the V segment lost 4 bases, leaving 6 bases of the junction unmatched. The CDR3 loop spans 13 amino acids. Germline CDR1 SGDLS, CDR2 YYNGEE. The CDR3 nucleotides are TGTGCCAGCAGCATCCGGGACTACAACGAGCAGTACTTC. Amino acids: CASSIRDYNEQYF.

The rearrangement links TRBV24-1 to TRBJ2-2; 10 bases map to TRBD1. CDR3 length equals 18 residues. Trimming took 4 bases from V and 6 from J; bases not matched to a gene: 13. Germline lookup yields CDR1 KGHDR and CDR2 SFDVKD. The CDR3 sequence is CATSDPSTGTGVAGELFF. The CDR3 DNA sequence: TGTGCCACCAGTGACCCCTCCACCGGGACAGGGGTGGCCGGGGAGCTGTTTTTT.

This clone was detected only a few times. The CDR3 DNA sequence: TGTGCCAGCAGCTTAGACTACAGGGGACCATACGAGCAGTACTTC. This encodes CASSLDYRGPYEQYF. The chain recombines TRBV11-2 with TRBJ2-7, with 7 bases that match TRBD1. The CDR3 consists of 15 residues. Looked up from germline, CDR1 is SGHAT and CDR2 is FQNNGV. V shed 0 bases, J shed 4 bases, and the junction held 6 bases outside the gene matches.

The CDR3 region is CASSSTGGVTGELFF. DNA of the CDR3: TGTGCCAGCAGCTCAACAGGGGGTGTCACCGGGGAGCTGTTTTTT. The chain uses TRBV7-3 and TRBJ2-2, with 8 bases aligning to TRBD1. With 4 bases clipped from V and 4 bases from J, the junction kept 5 bases outside the gene matches. From germline, CDR1 is SGHTA and CDR2 FQGTGA. CDR3 length equals 15 residues.

The chain is built from TRBV4-2 and TRBJ2-5; D is ambiguous. Germline loops: CDR1 LGHNA, CDR2 YNFKEQ. This CDR3 is 15 amino acids long. V dropped 1 base and J dropped 0 bases, with 9 bases sitting between them. The CDR3 is CASSQGAANQETQYF. DNA for the CDR3: TGTGCCAGCAGCCAAGGGGCAGCGAACCAAGAGACCCAGTACTTC.

The V gene is TRBV7-8, the J gene TRBJ2-5; 9 bases map to TRBD1. Germline loops: CDR1 SGHVS, CDR2 FQNEAQ. The V segment lost 4 bases and the J segment 4 bases; nucleotides outside the gene matches: 4. This CDR3 has 14 amino acids. The CDR3 region is CASSYRGLRETQYF. CDR3 DNA: TGTGCCAGCAGCTACAGGGGGCTGCGAGAGACCCAGTACTTC.

CDR3 amino acids: CASSRATTSRKYNEQFF. CDR3 nucleotides: TGTGCCAGCAGTCGGGCAACGACTAGCCGAAAGTACAATGAGCAGTTCTTC. The chain links TRBV6-6 to TRBJ2-1; 7 bases line up with TRBD2. The germline V gene encodes CDR1 MNHNY and CDR2 SVGAGI (reference sequence). This CDR3 has 17 residues. The trim removed 5 bases at V and 4 bases at J, leaving 14 bases unmatched.

The rearrangement uses TRBV30 and TRBJ1-1; 8 nucleotides align to TRBD1. This CDR3 has 12 amino acids. V shed 5 bases, J shed 1 base, and the junction held 0 bases outside the gene matches. Germline V gene data show CDR1 as GTSNPN and CDR2 as SVGIG (reference sequence). Here the CDR3 DNA reads TGTGCCTGGGGGACAGGGAACACTGAAGCTTTCTTT. Amino acids: CAWGTGNTEAFF.

The rearrangement uses TRBV28 and TRBJ2-5, with 10 bases that match TRBD1. The CDR3 contains 15 residues. The germline V gene has CDR1 MDHEN and CDR2 SYDVKM. The junction had 11 bases not matched to a gene; V was cut back by 8 bases and J by 5 bases. CDR3 amino acids: CASSLPGQGPETQYF. For the CDR3, the DNA is TGTGCCAGCTCTCTTCCGGGACAGGGGCCCGAGACCCAGTACTTC.

The chain joins TRBV5-1 to TRBJ1-3; D call uncertain. Deletions cut 1 base from V and 3 bases from J, with 11 bases between. The CDR3 is made up of 15 amino acids. Germline V CDR1 and CDR2: SGHRS, YFSETQ. CDR3 DNA: TGCGCCAGCAGCTTGCATGGGCGAGATGGAAACACCATATATTTT. Its translation: CASSLHGRDGNTIYF.

This chain joins TRBV2 and TRBJ1-1; D may be TRBD1 (6 bases). The CDR3 runs 12 residues. V lost 4 bases and J 6 bases, leaving 9 bases between the germline ends. The germline V gene encodes CDR1 SNHLY and CDR2 FYNNEI. CDR3 nucleotides: TGTGCCAGCAGTGCGGGGACACCTGAAGCTTTCTTT. Translating it yields CASSAGTPEAFF.

The chain uses TRBV30 and TRBJ1-2; D remains unclear. CDR1 and CDR2 (germline): GTSNPN, SVGIG (reference sequence). V dropped 0 bases and J dropped 8 bases, with 10 bases sitting between them. CDR3 size: 12 residues. CDR3 residues: CAWSVPLTGYTF. The CDR3 bases are TGTGCCTGGAGTGTACCGTTAACGGGCTACACCTTC.